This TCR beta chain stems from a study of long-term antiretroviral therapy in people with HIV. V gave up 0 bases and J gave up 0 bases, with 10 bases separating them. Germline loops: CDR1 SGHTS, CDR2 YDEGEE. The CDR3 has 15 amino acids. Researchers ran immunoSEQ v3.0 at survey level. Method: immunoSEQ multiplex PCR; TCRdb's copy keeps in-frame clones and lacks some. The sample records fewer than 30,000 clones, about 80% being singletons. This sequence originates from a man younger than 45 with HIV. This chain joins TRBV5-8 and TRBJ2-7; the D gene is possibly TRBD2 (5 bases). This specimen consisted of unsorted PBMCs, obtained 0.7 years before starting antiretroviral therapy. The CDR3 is CASSLGVGSSYEQYF. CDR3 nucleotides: TGTGCCAGCAGCTTGGGGGTGGGGAGCTCCTACGAGCAGTACTTC.